A selection of T cell receptor beta chains follows, all from one sample in a study of PD-L1 blockade in urothelial cancer. Using immunoSEQ multiplex PCR, the repertoire was profiled, and TCRdb retains in-frame clones only, with some absent. The table shows approximately 100,000 clones, with about 85% occurring only once. Source: PBMCs, taken around atezolizumab (anti-PD-L1) treatment. These receptors originate from a man in his forties or fifties with urothelial cancer. CDR3s include the opening cysteine and the closing phenylalanine or tryptophan. Each record gives: V gene, D gene, clone size, J gene, CDR3 protein, CDR3 DNA. A D gene is named only where the DNA matches it firmly. Some rows have no size entry. The others give once, few or many, or a class for an expanded clone.

TRBV6-5,NA,NA,TRBJ2-7,CASSYSWGRPVYEQYF,TGTGCCAGCAGTTACTCGTGGGGCCGACCCGTTTACGAGCAGTACTTC
TRBV9,TRBD2,NA,TRBJ2-5,CASSVRTSGGRETQYF,TGTGCCAGCAGCGTACGAACTAGCGGGGGGAGGGAGACCCAGTACTTC
TRBV9,TRBD2,NA,TRBJ2-3,CASSASGSMADTQYF,TGTGCCAGCAGCGCTAGCGGGAGTATGGCAGATACGCAGTATTTT
TRBV7-3,NA,NA,TRBJ2-1,CASSSQASSRNNEQFF,TGTGCCAGCAGCTCACAGGCCTCGTCGAGAAACAATGAGCAGTTCTTC
TRBV11-2,NA,NA,TRBJ2-5,CASSLDQQETQYF,TGTGCCAGCAGCTTAGACCAGCAAGAGACCCAGTACTTC
TRBV11-2,TRBD2,NA,TRBJ2-1,CASRFNSGGAYEQFF,TGTGCCAGCAGGTTTAATAGCGGGGGGGCCTATGAGCAGTTCTTC
TRBV5-1,NA,NA,TRBJ2-7,CASSLTGEAYEQYF,TGCGCCAGCAGCTTGACAGGGGAGGCCTACGAGCAGTACTTC
TRBV5-1,NA,NA,TRBJ1-5,CASSSDTNQPQHF,TGCGCCAGCAGCTCTGACACTAATCAGCCCCAGCATTTT
TRBV6-6,NA,NA,TRBJ2-3,CASSLRAASATQYF,TGTGCCAGCAGCCTCCGGGCCGCTAGCGCTACGCAGTATTTT
TRBV5-6,NA,few,TRBJ2-7,CASSLVGADGVW,TGTGCCAGCAGCTTGGTTGGTGCAGACGGGGTCTGG
TRBV5-1,NA,NA,TRBJ2-2,CASSPPLGGTGELFF,TGCGCCAGCAGCCCCCCCCTGGGGGGCACCGGGGAGCTGTTTTTT
TRBV30,NA,once,TRBJ1-6,CASAGRNSPLHF,TGTGCCTCCGCGGGGAGGAATTCACCCCTCCACTTT
TRBV7-8,NA,NA,TRBJ1-2,CASSSLGREDYGYTF,TGTGCCAGCAGCTCGTTGGGCAGGGAGGACTATGGCTACACCTTC
TRBV6-6,NA,NA,TRBJ2-3,CANSLRSTDTQYF,TGTGCCAACTCGTTACGTAGCACAGATACGCAGTATTTT
TRBV29-1,TRBD1,NA,TRBJ1-2,CSLGQAGYGYTF,TGCAGCCTAGGACAGGCGGGGTATGGCTACACCTTC
TRBV25-1,NA,few,TRBJ1-4,CASKGAGMEKLFF,TGTGCCAGCAAAGGCGCAGGGATGGAAAAACTGTTTTTT
TRBV30,NA,NA,TRBJ1-2,CAWSVSGIHYGYTF,TGTGCCTGGAGTGTATCGGGGATTCACTATGGCTACACCTTC
TRBV2,NA,NA,TRBJ2-3,CASVRGTTDTQYF,TGTGCCAGCGTCCGGGGAACCACAGATACGCAGTATTTT
TRBV2,TRBD1,NA,TRBJ2-6,CASSVSPGQTNSGANVLTF,TGTGCCAGCAGTGTAAGCCCGGGACAGACCAACTCTGGGGCCAACGTCCTGACTTTC
TRBV4-1,NA,NA,TRBJ2-5,CASSPSGTQYF,TGCGCCAGCAGCCCGTCGGGGACCCAGTACTTC
TRBV25-1,NA,NA,TRBJ1-6,CASTHGGGSIPLHF,TGTGCCAGCACCCATGGCGGGGGCTCTATACCCCTCCACTTT
TRBV7-9,NA,NA,TRBJ1-1,CASSLGQGNTEAFF,TGTGCCAGCAGCTTAGGCCAGGGGAACACTGAAGCTTTCTTT
TRBV7-3,TRBD2,NA,TRBJ2-3,CASSPTGGMVGTDTQYF,TGTGCCAGCAGCCCAACGGGGGGAATGGTCGGGACAGATACGCAGTATTTT
TRBV30,TRBD2,NA,TRBJ2-3,CAWSDPGLAGGPVDTQYF,TGTGCCTGGAGTGATCCGGGACTAGCGGGAGGGCCGGTAGATACGCAGTATTTT
TRBV7-9,TRBD1,few,TRBJ1-6,CASSLGDRVSSPLHF,TGTGCCAGCAGCTTAGGAGACAGGGTGTCTTCACCCCTCCACTTT
TRBV19,NA,NA,TRBJ1-5,CASSMRETSQPQHF,TGTGCCAGTAGTATGAGGGAAACGAGTCAGCCCCAGCATTTT
TRBV5-6,NA,NA,TRBJ1-1,CASRGGVGWTEAFF,TGTGCCAGCAGGGGGGGGGTTGGGTGGACTGAAGCTTTCTTT
TRBV5-1,TRBD1,NA,TRBJ1-1,CASTRPGGSTEAFF,TGCGCCAGCACCCGCCCAGGGGGTAGCACTGAAGCTTTCTTT
TRBV19,TRBD1,few,TRBJ1-1,CASSMTGFWNTEAFF,TGTGCCAGTAGTATGACAGGGTTCTGGAACACTGAAGCTTTCTTT
TRBV18,NA,NA,TRBJ1-1,CASSQGLMNTEAFF,TGTGCCAGCTCACAGGGGCTTATGAACACTGAAGCTTTCTTT
TRBV29-1,NA,NA,TRBJ1-1,CSACRELNTEAFF,TGCAGCGCCTGCCGGGAGTTAAACACTGAAGCTTTCTTT
TRBV19,NA,NA,TRBJ1-1,CASIPGRQALNTEAFF,TGTGCCAGTATTCCGGGGAGGCAGGCCTTGAACACTGAAGCTTTCTTT
TRBV28,TRBD2,NA,TRBJ2-1,CASSLTGAGDNEQFF,TGTGCCAGCAGTTTGACGGGAGCGGGAGACAATGAGCAGTTCTTC
TRBV7-2,NA,NA,TRBJ2-2,CASSLTTGELFF,TGTGCCAGCAGTCTCACAACCGGGGAGCTGTTTTTT
TRBV7-9,NA,NA,TRBJ1-3,CASSPQGDTIYF,TGTGCCAGCAGCCCGCAGGGTGATACCATATATTTT
TRBV2,NA,NA,TRBJ1-2,CASSEGQGLFYTF,TGTGCCAGCAGTGAAGGTCAGGGGCTATTCTACACCTTC
TRBV5-4,NA,NA,TRBJ1-4,CASSAPGRDNEKLFF,TGTGCCAGCAGCGCGCCCGGCAGGGATAATGAAAAACTGTTTTTT
TRBV9,NA,few,TRBJ1-4,CASSVDMGGEKLFF,TGTGCCAGCAGCGTAGACATGGGGGGGGAAAAACTGTTTTTT
TRBV5-4,TRBD2,NA,TRBJ2-7,CASSSPGTSGGREQYF,TGTGCCAGCAGCTCTCCCGGGACTAGCGGCGGGCGCGAGCAGTACTTC
TRBV25-1,TRBD1,NA,TRBJ2-2,CASSDPGTGGTGELFF,TGTGCCAGCAGTGATCCCGGGACAGGGGGGACCGGGGAGCTGTTTTTT
TRBV25-1,NA,many,TRBJ2-3,CASSELAGASPDTQYF,TGTGCCAGCAGTGAGTTGGCGGGGGCCTCACCCGATACGCAGTATTTT
TRBV5-1,NA,NA,TRBJ2-7,CASSLTGGTAYEQYF,TGCGCCAGCAGCTTAACTGGGGGCACAGCCTACGAGCAGTACTTC
TRBV19,TRBD1,NA,TRBJ2-7,CASSGTGGSEQYF,TGTGCCAGTAGTGGGACAGGGGGGTCCGAGCAGTACTTC
TRBV2,NA,NA,TRBJ1-1,CASSASASMNTEAFF,TGTGCCAGCAGTGCGAGTGCCTCTATGAACACTGAAGCTTTCTTT
TRBV5-4,NA,once,TRBJ1-1,CASSSGQTSATAFF,TGTGCCAGCAGCTCAGGACAGACTTCGGCTACCGCTTTCTTT
TRBV5-6,NA,NA,TRBJ2-7,CASSLGGYEQYF,TGTGCCAGCAGCTTGGGCGGCTACGAGCAGTACTTC
TRBV2,NA,NA,TRBJ1-5,CASSEQGSNQPQHF,TGTGCCAGCAGTGAACAGGGGAGCAATCAGCCCCAGCATTTT
TRBV9,TRBD1,NA,TRBJ2-4,CASSVGQTNIQYF,TGTGCCAGCAGCGTGGGACAGACAAACATTCAGTACTTC
TRBV28,NA,NA,TRBJ2-7,CASIQGAGGYYEQYF,TGTGCCAGCATCCAGGGTGCAGGGGGGTACTACGAGCAGTACTTC
TRBV5-1,NA,NA,TRBJ1-1,CASSSQGPNTEAFF,TGCGCCAGCAGCTCACAGGGACCGAACACTGAAGCTTTCTTT
TRBV30,NA,NA,TRBJ2-3,CAWKRDFTDTQYF,TGTGCCTGGAAGAGGGACTTCACAGATACGCAGTATTTT
TRBV14,NA,NA,TRBJ2-1,CASSQDRGGINEQFF,TGTGCCAGCAGCCAAGATCGCGGAGGGATCAATGAGCAGTTCTTC
TRBV28,NA,NA,TRBJ2-3,CASSFRGRSTDTQYF,TGTGCCAGCAGTTTTCGGGGGAGAAGCACAGATACGCAGTATTTT